This T cell receptor (beta chain) was obtained from a study of cytomegalovirus exposure and HLA in healthy donors. This PCR relied on a set of 60 Vbeta primers and 13 Jbeta primers. Some clones are missing from TCRdb's copy, which holds only in-frame ones; the method was immunoSEQ multiplex PCR. The sample holds 120,000 to 150,000 clones, approximately 79% seen once. The donors were healthy bone marrow donors. Germline assignment: CDR1 SGHRS and CDR2 YFSETQ. This CDR3 is built from 16 residues. V was pared by 0 bases and J by 1 base, with 12 bases between. Study observations and caveats: Investigators reported over 150 TCR beta chains as tied to cytomegalovirus. A few V segments could not be told apart, such as TRBV6-2 and TRBV6-3, and were left out.

Worth noting for this clone: The antigen is unknown.

This chain uses TRBV5-1 with TRBJ2-3; weak D call: TRBD1 (5 bases). Material: PBMCs. The source of this sequence is a male donor in good health and CMV-seronegative. For the CDR3, the DNA is TGCGCCAGCAGCTTGGTGTGGGGCGGTGGCACAGATACGCAGTATTTT. It codes for CASSLVWGGGTDTQYF.